This entry describes one T cell receptor beta chain. Which antigen it targets is not known. Qualities for individual bases were not recorded, and no much larger clone is one base off. TCRbeta CDR3 regions were amplified from genomic DNA using the immunoSEQ Assay, a bias-controlled multiplex PCR. Per the source publication's procedure: The number of nucleated cells in each sample was estimated by amplification of reference gene primers within the assay. Sequence reads were collapsed and filtered to measure the absolute abundance of every unique TCRbeta CDR3 rearrangement. For each sample, productive Simpson clonality was calculated by taking the square root of Simpson's diversity index across productive rearrangements. The clones in this table, taken by TCRdb from immuneACCESS, are in-frame only. Not every clone is retained; where verified, under half of the shortfall comes from an unresolved V gene, and the cause of the rest is unknown. That table is the source of V, J and clone size, and D and trimming were worked out from the DNA. This sample is represented by approximately 97,000 clones; around nine tenths of them were singletons. Together, the top ten hold 1.7% of the sample.

This record comes from a study of blood T cell repertoires in COVID-19 (dated by TCRdb to the early 2020s). Regarding the complete study: The collaborator samples originated in the United States, Italy and Spain and spanned the acute and convalescent phases of COVID-19. The material from the prospective study consisted of cDNA or gDNA derived from T cells, B-cell-depleted T cells, or PBMCs. Deeply sampled blood TCRbeta repertoires from subjects exposed to, actively infected with, or recovered from COVID-19 were included in the dataset. A freely available public database, intended as a resource for researchers studying the immune response to SARS-CoV-2, is where the repertoires were released. Samples came from the ongoing ImmuneRACE study (first 160 participants) plus 1,254 subjects from 6 global collaborators. A de-identified subject ID, COVID-19 status, age in years and sex were almost always included in the sample metadata. Where HLA class I and class II types were available, the types were taken from metadata supplied by the sample provider, not from assay-based typing. The study at large found these results: The amount of clinical and demographic metadata varied by source and participant and was provided uncurated.

Collaborating institutions collected whole blood in K2EDTA tubes following their own protocols. Collaborator samples were shipped for TCRbeta analysis as frozen whole blood, isolated PBMCs, or DNA extracted from either sample type. Material for sequencing was peripheral blood. This TCR was recovered from a man aged 55 to 70 with acute or convalescent COVID-19.

The CDR3 reads as follows: CASSPGTDYNEQFF. The nucleotide sequence reads TGTGCCAGCAGCCCCGGGACAGACTACAATGAGCAGTTCTTC. The receptor chain draws on TRBV6-5 and TRBJ2-1; TRBD1 agrees with 7 junctional bases. The CDR3, cysteine through phenylalanine, is 14 amino acids long. The entry retains the CDR3 DNA only, 42 bases that are in frame from base 1. Reading the germline V gene gives CDR1 MNHEY and CDR2 SVGAGI. Germline trimming: 6 bases from V, 3 bases from J; junction bases outside gene matches: 5.